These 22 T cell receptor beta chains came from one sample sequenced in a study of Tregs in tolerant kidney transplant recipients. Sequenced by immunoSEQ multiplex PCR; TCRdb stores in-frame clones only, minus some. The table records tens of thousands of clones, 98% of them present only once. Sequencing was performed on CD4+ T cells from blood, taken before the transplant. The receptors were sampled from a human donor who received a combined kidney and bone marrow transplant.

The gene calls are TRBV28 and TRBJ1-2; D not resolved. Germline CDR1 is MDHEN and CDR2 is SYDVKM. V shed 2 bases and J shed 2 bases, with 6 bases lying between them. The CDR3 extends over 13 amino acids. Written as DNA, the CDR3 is TGTGCCAGCAGTTTACCCGGGAACTATGGCTACACCTTC. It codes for CASSLPGNYGYTF.

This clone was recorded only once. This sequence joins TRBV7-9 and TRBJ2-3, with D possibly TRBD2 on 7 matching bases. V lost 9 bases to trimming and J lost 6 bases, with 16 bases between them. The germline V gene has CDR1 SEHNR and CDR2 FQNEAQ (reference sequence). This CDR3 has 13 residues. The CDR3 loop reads CASVQWGGDTQYF. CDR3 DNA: TGTGCCAGTGTCCAATGGGGGGGCGATACGCAGTATTTT. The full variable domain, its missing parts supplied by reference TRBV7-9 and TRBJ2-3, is DTGVSQNPRHKITKRGQNVTFRCDPISEHNRLYWYRQTLGQGPEFLTYFQNEAQLEKSRLLSDRFSAERPKGSFSTLEIQRTEQGDSAMYLCASVQWGGDTQYFGPGTRLTVL.

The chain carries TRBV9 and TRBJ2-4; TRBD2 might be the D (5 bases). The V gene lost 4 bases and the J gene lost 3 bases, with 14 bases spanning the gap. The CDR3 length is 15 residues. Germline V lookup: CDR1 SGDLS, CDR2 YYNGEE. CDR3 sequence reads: CASSHGGVGKNIQYF. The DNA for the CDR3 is TGTGCCAGCAGCCACGGAGGAGTGGGCAAAAACATTCAGTACTTC.

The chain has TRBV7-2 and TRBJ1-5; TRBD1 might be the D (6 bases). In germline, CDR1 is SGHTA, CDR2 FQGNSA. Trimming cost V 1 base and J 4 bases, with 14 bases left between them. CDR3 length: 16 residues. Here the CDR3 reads CASSLVTGGRNQPQHF. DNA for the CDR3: TGTGCCAGCAGCTTAGTTACGGGGGGCAGAAATCAGCCCCAGCATTTT.

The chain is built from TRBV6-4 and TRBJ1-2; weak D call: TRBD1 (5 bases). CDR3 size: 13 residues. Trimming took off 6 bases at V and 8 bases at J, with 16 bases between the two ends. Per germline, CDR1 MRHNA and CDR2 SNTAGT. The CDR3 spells CASRGPGLTGYTF. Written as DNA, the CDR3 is TGTGCCAGCAGGGGGCCCGGGCTTACGGGCTACACCTTC.

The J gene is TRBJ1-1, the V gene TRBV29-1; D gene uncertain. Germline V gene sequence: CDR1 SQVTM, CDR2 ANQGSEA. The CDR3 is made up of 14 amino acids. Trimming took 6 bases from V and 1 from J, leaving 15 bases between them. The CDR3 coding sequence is TGCAGCGTAGCTACAGACCCCGGGAACACTGAAGCTTTCTTT. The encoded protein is CSVATDPGNTEAFF.

As DNA, the CDR3 is TGTGCCAGTAGTAGGGAGCGGGGAGCTAACTATGGCTACACCTTC. Translated, it gives CASSRERGANYGYTF. The chain recombines TRBV19 with TRBJ1-2, with D unclear. The CDR3 is 15 residues long. Germline CDR1 reads LNHDA; CDR2 reads SQIVND (reference sequence). V gave up 4 bases and J gave up 0 bases, with 12 bases separating them.

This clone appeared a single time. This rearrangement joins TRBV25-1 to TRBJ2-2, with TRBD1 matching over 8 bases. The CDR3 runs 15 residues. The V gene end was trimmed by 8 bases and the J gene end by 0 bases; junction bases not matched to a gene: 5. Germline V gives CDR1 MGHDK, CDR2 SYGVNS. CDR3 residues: CASHGQGSNTGELFF. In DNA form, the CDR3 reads TGTGCCAGCCATGGACAGGGATCGAACACCGGGGAGCTGTTTTTT.

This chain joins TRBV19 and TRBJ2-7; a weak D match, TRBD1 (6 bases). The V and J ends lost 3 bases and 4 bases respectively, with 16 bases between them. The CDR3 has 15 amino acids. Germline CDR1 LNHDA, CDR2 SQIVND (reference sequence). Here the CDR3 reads CASSIYFTGLYEQYF. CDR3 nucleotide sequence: TGTGCCAGTAGTATTTACTTTACAGGGCTGTACGAGCAGTACTTC.

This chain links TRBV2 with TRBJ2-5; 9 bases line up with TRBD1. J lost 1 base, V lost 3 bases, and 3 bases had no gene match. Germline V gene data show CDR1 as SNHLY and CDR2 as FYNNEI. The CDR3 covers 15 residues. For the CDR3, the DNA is TGTGCCAGCAGTGAGGGGGACAGGGCCCAAGAGACCCAGTACTTC. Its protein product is CASSEGDRAQETQYF.

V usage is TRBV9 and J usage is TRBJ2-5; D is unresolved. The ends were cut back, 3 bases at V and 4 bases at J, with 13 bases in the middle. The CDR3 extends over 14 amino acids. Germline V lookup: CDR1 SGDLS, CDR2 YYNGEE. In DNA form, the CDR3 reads TGTGCCAGCAGCGGAGTGTTAAGCCGAGAGACCCAGTACTTC. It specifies CASSGVLSRETQYF.

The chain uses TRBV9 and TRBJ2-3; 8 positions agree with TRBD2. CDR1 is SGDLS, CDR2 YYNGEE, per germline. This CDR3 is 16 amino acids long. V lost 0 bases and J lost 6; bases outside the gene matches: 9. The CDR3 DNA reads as TGTGCCAGCAGCGTAGGTATAGGACTAGCAATGGATACGCAGTATTTT. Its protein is CASSVGIGLAMDTQYF.

In DNA form, the CDR3 reads TGCAGCGTTGGACACAACTCCTACGAGCAGTACTTC. Its translation: CSVGHNSYEQYF. The chain uses TRBV29-1 and TRBJ2-7; D gene ambiguous. The CDR3 has 12 amino acids. From germline, CDR1 is SQVTM and CDR2 ANQGSEA. V lost 4 bases and J 0 bases, leaving 7 bases between the germline ends.

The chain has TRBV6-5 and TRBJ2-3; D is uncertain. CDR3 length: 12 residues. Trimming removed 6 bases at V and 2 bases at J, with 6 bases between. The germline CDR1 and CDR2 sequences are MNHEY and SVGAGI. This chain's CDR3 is CASRQLTDTQYF. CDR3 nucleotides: TGTGCCAGCAGACAGCTCACAGATACGCAGTATTTT.

The CDR3 DNA is TGTGCCAGCAGTTTAAAAGCGGGAACTCTCCTCCGCGAGCAGTACTTC. Its translation: CASSLKAGTLLREQYF. The chain has TRBV27 and TRBJ2-7; 7 bases are a match to TRBD2. V lost 2 bases to trimming and J lost 6 bases; unmatched junction nucleotides: 13. Per germline, CDR1 MNHEY and CDR2 SMNVEV (reference sequence). The CDR3 covers 16 residues.

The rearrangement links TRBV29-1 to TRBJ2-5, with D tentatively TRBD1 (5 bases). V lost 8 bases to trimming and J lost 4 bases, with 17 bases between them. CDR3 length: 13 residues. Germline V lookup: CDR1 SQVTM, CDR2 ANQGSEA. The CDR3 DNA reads TGCAGCCTTGTACCAAGTAGGGGAGAGACCCAGTACTTC. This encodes CSLVPSRGETQYF. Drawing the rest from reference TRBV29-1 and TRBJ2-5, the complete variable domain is SAVISQKPSRDICQRGTSLTIQCQVDSQVTMMFWYRQQPGQSLTLIATANQGSEATYESGFVIDKFPISRPNLTFSTLTVSNMSPEDSSIYLCSLVPSRGETQYFGPGTRLLVL.

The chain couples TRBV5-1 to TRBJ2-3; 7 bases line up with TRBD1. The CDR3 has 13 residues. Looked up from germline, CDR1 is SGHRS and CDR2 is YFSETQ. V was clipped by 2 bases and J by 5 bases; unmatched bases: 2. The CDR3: CASSFNRGDTQYF. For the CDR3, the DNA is TGCGCCAGCAGCTTTAACAGGGGAGATACGCAGTATTTT.

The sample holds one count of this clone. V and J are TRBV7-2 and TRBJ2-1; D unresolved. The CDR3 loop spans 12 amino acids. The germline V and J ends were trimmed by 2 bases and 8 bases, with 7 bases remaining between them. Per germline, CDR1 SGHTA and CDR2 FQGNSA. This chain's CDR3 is CASSLQAHEQFF. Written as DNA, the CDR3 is TGTGCCAGCAGCTTACAGGCCCATGAGCAGTTCTTC. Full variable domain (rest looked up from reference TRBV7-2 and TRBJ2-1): GAGVSQSPSNKVTEKGKDVELRCDPISGHTALYWYRQSLGQGLEFLIYFQGNSAPDKSGLPSDRFSAERTGGSVSTLTIQRTQQEDSAVYLCASSLQAHEQFFGPGTRLTVL.

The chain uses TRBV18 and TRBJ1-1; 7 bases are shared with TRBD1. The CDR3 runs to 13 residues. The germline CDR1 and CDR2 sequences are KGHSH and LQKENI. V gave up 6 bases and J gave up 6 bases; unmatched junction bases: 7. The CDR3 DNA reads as TGTGCCAGCTCCCAGGGGGTGTTGGCTGAAGCTTTCTTT. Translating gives CASSQGVLAEAFF.

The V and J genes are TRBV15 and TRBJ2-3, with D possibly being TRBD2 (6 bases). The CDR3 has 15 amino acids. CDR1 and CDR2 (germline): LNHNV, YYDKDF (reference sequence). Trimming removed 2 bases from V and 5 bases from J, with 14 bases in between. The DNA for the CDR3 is TGTGCCACCAGCAGACATAGCGGTAACCGAGATACGCAGTATTTT. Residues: CATSRHSGNRDTQYF.

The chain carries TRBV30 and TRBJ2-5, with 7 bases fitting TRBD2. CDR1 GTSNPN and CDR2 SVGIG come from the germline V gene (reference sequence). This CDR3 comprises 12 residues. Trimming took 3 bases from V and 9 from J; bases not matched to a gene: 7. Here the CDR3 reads CAWRPGGRAQYF. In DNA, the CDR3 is TGTGCCTGGAGGCCGGGAGGCCGGGCCCAGTACTTC.

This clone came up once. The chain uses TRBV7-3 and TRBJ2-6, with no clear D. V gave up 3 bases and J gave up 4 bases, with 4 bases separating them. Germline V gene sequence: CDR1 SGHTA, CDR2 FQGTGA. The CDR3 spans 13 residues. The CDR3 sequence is CASSFSGANVLTF. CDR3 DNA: TGTGCCAGCAGCTTCTCCGGGGCCAACGTCCTGACTTTC.